These T cell receptor beta chains were read from a single sample in a study of identical twins. TCRdb re-called the 5' RACE reads with MiXCR, one entry per CDR3 protein. The sample carries about 530,000 distinct CDR3 sequences, approximately 20% recorded once. These same data were also listed under a study on yellow fever vaccine responses in identical twins.

The specimen sequenced was CD4+ T cells sorted from blood. These receptors all stem from a woman in her late teens or twenties in good health. The CDR3 runs from the conserved cysteine through the conserved F or W. A D gene is named only where the DNA matches it firmly. Rows may omit the clone size; those that give it use once, few, many or a size class.

j_call clone_size v_call d_call cdr3_aa cdr3_nt
TRBJ2-1 few TRBV5-1 . CASRTQYYNEQFF TGCGCCAGCAGGACACAATATTACAATGAGCAGTTCTTC
TRBJ2-1 . TRBV6-2/TRBV6-3 TRBD1 CASSYSTGNEQFF TGTGCCAGCAGTTACTCGACAGGGAATGAGCAGTTCTTC
TRBJ1-4 . TRBV7-9 . CASSPIVGTQNEKLFF TGTGCCAGCAGCCCGATAGTGGGGACACAGAATGAAAAACTGTTTTTT
TRBJ2-1 few TRBV5-1 . CASSLGTGVQFF TGCGCCAGCAGCTTGGGGACGGGAGTGCAGTTCTTC
TRBJ2-7 . TRBV12-3/TRBV12-4 . CASSTQGLSYEQYF TGTGCCAGCAGTACCCAGGGTCTCTCCTACGAGCAGTACTTC
TRBJ2-4 many TRBV24-1 TRBD2 CATSDPGLAGGLQYF TGTGCCACCAGTGATCCAGGACTAGCGGGTGGTCTTCAGTACTTC
TRBJ2-2 few TRBV5-1 . CASSLYSGPANTGELFF TGCGCCAGCAGCTTGTACTCGGGACCTGCAAACACCGGGGAGCTGTTTTTT
TRBJ2-1 few TRBV5-1 . CASSSRLAGGGIGNEQFF TGCGCCAGCAGCAGCCGACTAGCCGGAGGGGGGATCGGTAATGAGCAGTTCTTC
TRBJ1-2 few TRBV12-3/TRBV12-4 . CASSLPRGGGYTF TGTGCCAGCAGTTTACCCAGGGGAGGCGGCTACACCTTC
TRBJ2-1 many TRBV12-3/TRBV12-4 . CASSLGVIVNEQFF TGTGCCAGCAGTTTAGGTGTGATAGTCAATGAGCAGTTCTTC
TRBJ2-1 . TRBV7-7 TRBD2 CASSLGTRGWNEQFF TGTGCCAGCAGCCTAGGGACTAGGGGGTGGAATGAGCAGTTCTTC
TRBJ2-5 few TRBV25-1 . CASNGAKTAQYF TGTGCCAGCAACGGCGCTAAGACGGCCCAGTACTTC
TRBJ2-2 . TRBV7-2 TRBD2 CASSLRSGGSGELFF TGTGCCAGCAGCTTACGTAGCGGGGGTTCCGGGGAGCTGTTTTTT
TRBJ1-1 . TRBV20-1 TRBD1 CSARDVQGGYTEAFF TGCAGTGCTAGAGATGTACAGGGGGGTTACACTGAAGCTTTCTTT
TRBJ2-7 . TRBV12-3/TRBV12-4 . CASSRHLRAEQYF TGTGCCAGCAGTCGCCACCTCAGAGCGGAACAGTACTTC
TRBJ1-2 few TRBV12-3/TRBV12-4 TRBD1 CASSSGTGINYGYTF TGTGCCAGCAGTTCCGGGACAGGGATCAACTATGGCTACACCTTC
TRBJ2-3 few TRBV7-9 . CASSLPKLASTDTQYF TGTGCCAGCAGCTTACCCAAACTAGCTTCCACAGATACGCAGTATTTT
TRBJ2-1 . TRBV28 TRBD2 CASNQRGYNEQFF TGTGCCAGCAACCAGCGGGGCTACAATGAGCAGTTCTTC